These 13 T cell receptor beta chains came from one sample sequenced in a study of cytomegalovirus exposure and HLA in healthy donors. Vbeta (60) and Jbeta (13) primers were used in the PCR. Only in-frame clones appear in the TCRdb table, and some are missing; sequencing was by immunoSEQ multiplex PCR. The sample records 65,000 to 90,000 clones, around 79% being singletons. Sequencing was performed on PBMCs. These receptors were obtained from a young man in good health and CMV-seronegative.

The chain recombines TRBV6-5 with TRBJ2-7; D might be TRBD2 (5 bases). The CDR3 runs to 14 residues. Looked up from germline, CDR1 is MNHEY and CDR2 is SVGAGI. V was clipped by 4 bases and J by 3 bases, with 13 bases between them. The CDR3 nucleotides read TGTGCCAGCAGTTCCCGGGTCCGGGACTACGAGCAGTACTTC. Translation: CASSSRVRDYEQYF.

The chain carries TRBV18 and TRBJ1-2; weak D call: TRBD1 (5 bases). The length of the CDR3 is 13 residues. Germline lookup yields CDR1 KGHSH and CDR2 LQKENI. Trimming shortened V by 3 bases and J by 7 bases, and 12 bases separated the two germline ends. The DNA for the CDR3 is TGTGCCAGCTCACCGGGGAGGGGCATTGGCTACACCTTC. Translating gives CASSPGRGIGYTF.

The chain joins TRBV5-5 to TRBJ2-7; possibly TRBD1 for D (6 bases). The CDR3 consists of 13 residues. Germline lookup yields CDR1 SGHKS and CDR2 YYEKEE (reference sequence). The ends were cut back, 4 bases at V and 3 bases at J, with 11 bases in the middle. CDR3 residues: CASSHGQFYEQYF. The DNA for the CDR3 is TGTGCCAGCAGCCACGGACAGTTCTACGAGCAGTACTTC.

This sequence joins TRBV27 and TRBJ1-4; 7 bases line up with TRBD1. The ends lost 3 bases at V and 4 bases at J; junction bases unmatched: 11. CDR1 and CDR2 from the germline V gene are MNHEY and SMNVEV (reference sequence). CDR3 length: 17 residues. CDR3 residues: CASSFLYRGLNNEKLFF. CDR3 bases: TGTGCCAGCAGTTTCCTCTACAGGGGTCTGAATAATGAAAAACTGTTTTTT.

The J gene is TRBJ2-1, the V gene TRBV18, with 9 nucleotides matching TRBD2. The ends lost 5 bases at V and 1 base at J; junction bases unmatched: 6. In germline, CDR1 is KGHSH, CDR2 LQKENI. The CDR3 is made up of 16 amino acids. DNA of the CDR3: TGTGCCAGCTCAACCTCTCTAGCGGGGTCCTACAATGAGCAGTTCTTC. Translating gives CASSTSLAGSYNEQFF.

The CDR3 loop is CASSYEQGRAYEQYF. The DNA for the CDR3 is TGTGCCAGCAGTTACGAACAGGGTCGGGCCTACGAGCAGTACTTC. The chain combines TRBV6-6 with TRBJ2-7, with a tentative D call TRBD1 (6 bases). CDR3 length equals 15 residues. Between the trimmed V and J ends, which lost 2 bases and 2 bases, there was a span of 13 bases. Germline V lookup: CDR1 MNHNY, CDR2 SVGAGI (reference sequence).

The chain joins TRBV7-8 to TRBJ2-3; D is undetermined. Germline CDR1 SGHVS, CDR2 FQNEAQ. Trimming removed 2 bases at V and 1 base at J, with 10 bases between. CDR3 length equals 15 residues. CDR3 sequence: CASSLSSHRTDTQYF. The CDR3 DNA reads TGTGCCAGCAGCTTATCGAGTCACCGCACAGATACGCAGTATTTT.

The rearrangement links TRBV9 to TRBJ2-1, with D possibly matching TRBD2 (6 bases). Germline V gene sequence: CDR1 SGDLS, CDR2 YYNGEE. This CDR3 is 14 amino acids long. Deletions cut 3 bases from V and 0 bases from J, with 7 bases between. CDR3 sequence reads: CASSAGVSYNEQFF. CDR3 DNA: TGTGCCAGCAGCGCGGGAGTCTCCTACAATGAGCAGTTCTTC.

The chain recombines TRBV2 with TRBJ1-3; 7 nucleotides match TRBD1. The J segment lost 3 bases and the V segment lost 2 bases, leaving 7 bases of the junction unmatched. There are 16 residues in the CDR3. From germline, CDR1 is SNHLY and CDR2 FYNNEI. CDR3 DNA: TGTGCCAGCAGTGAACTCCGACAGGGAGGTGGAAACACCATATATTTT. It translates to CASSELRQGGGNTIYF.

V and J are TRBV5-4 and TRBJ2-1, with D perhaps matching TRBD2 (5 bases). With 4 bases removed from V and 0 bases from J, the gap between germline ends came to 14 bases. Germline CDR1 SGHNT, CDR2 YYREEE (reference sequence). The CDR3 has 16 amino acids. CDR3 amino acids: CASSIKRFSSYNEQFF. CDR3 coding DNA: TGTGCCAGCAGCATCAAGCGGTTTAGCTCCTACAATGAGCAGTTCTTC. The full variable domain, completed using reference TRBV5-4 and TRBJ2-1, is ETGVTQSPTHLIKTRGQQVTLRCSSQSGHNTVSWYQQALGQGPQFIFQYYREEENGRGNFPPRFSGLQFPNYSSELNVNALELDDSALYLCASSIKRFSSYNEQFFGPGTRLTVL.

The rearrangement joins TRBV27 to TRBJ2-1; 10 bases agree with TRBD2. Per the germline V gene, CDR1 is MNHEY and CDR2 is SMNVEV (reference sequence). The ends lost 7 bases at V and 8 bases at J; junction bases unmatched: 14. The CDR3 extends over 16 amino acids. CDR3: CASTRLGASGSYEQFF. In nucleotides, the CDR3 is TGTGCCAGCACCCGCCTTGGGGCTAGCGGGAGTTATGAGCAGTTCTTC.

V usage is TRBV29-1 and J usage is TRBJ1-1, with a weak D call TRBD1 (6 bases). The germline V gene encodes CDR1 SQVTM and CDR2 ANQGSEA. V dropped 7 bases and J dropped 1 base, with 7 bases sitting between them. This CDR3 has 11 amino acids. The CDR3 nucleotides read TGCAGCGGACAGGAGAACACTGAAGCTTTCTTT. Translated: CSGQENTEAFF.

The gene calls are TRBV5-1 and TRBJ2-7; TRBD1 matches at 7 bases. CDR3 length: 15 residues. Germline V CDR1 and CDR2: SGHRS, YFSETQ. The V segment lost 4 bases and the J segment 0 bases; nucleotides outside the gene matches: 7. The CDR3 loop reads CASSGRTGSSYEQYF. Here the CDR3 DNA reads TGCGCCAGCAGCGGGCGGACAGGTAGCTCCTACGAGCAGTACTTC.